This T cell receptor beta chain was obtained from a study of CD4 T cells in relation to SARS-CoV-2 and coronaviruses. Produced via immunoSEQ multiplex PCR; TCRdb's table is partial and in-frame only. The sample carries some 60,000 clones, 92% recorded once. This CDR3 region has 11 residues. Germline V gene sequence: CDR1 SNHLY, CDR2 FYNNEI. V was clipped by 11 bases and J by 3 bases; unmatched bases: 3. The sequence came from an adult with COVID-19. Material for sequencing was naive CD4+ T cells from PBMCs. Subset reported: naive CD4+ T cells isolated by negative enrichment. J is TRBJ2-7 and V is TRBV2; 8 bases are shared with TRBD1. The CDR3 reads CAGGTGYEQYF. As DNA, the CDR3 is TGTGCCGGTGGGACAGGCTACGAGCAGTACTTC. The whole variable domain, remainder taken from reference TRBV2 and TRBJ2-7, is EPEVTQTPSHQVTQMGQEVILRCVPISNHLYFYWYRQILGQKVEFLVSFYNNEISEKSEIFDDQFSVERPDGSNFTLKIRSTKLEDSAMYFCAGGTGYEQYFGPGTRLTVT.